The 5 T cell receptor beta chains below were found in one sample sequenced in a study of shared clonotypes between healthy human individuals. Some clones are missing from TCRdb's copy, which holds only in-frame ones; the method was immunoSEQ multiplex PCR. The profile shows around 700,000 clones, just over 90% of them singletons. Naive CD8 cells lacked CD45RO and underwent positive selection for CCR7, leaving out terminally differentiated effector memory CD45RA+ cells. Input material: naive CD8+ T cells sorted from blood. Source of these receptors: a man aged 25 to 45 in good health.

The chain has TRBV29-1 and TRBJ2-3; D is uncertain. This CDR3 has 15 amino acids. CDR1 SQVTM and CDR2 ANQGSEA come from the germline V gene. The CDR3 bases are TGCAGTACTAATGTGGGAATTCGGACCACAGATACGCAGTATTTT. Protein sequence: CSTNVGIRTTDTQYF.

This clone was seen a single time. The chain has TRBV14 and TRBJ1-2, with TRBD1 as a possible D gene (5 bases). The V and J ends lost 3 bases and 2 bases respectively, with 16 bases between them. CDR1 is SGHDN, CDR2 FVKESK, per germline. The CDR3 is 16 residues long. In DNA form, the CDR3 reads TGTGCCAGCAGCCAGCATACGGGGCAGCCCAACTATGGCTACACCTTC. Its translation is CASSQHTGQPNYGYTF.

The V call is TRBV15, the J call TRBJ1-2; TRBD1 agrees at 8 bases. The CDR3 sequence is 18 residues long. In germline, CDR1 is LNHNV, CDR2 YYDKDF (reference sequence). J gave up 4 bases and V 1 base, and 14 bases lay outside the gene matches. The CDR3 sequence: CATSRVGRGRQELYGYTF. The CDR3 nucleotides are TGTGCCACCAGCAGAGTTGGCAGGGGGCGCCAGGAACTCTATGGCTACACCTTC.

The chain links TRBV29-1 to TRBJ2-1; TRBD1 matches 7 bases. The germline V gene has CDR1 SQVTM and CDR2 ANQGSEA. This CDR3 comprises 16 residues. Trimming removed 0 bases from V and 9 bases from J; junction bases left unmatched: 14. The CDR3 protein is CSVEDLGDRAFIEQFF. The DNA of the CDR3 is TGCAGCGTTGAAGATCTTGGTGACAGGGCGTTTATTGAGCAGTTCTTC.

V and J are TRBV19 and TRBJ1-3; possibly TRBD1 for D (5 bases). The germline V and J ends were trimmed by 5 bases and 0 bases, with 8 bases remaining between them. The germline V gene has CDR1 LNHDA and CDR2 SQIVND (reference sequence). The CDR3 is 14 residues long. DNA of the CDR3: TGTGCCAGTAGTGACAGCATCTCTGGAAACACCATATATTTT. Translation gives CASSDSISGNTIYF. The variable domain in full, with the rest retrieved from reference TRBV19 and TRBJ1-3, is DGGITQSPKYLFRKEGQNVTLSCEQNLNHDAMYWYRQDPGQGLRLIYYSQIVNDFQKGDIAEGYSVSREKKESFPLTVTSAQKNPTAFYLCASSDSISGNTIYFGEGSWLTVV.